These 26 T cell receptor beta chains share one sample of origin, sequenced in a study of vaccination effects on CD4 cells after COVID-19. CD4+ T cell isolation took place after nine to eleven days of culture. Their antigen targets remain unknown. Sequenced by immunoSEQ multiplex PCR; TCRdb stores in-frame clones only, minus some. In the table there are about 46,000 clones, roughly four fifths of which are singletons. The sample here was CD4+ T cells from PBMCs cultured without peptide, taken before COVID-19 vaccination. These receptors came from a human donor who had a prior SARS-CoV-2 infection.

The gene calls are TRBV6-5 and TRBJ1-4; D is unresolved. The V gene lost 6 bases and the J gene lost 7 bases, with 15 bases spanning the gap. The CDR3 extends over 14 amino acids. Germline-derived CDR1 and CDR2 are MNHEY and SVGAGI. CDR3 nucleotide sequence: TGTGCCAGCAGCCCGGAGGGTGCTGGTGAAAAACTGTTTTTT. Translation gives CASSPEGAGEKLFF.

The table lists this clone with a few counts. The chain employs TRBV4-3 and TRBJ2-1; D is ambiguous. Per germline, CDR1 LGHNA and CDR2 YSLEER. Deletions cut 0 bases from V and 10 bases from J, with 10 bases between. There are 13 residues in the CDR3. This CDR3 is CASSQDIGYEQFF. As DNA, the CDR3 is TGCGCCAGCAGCCAAGATATCGGGTACGAGCAGTTCTTC.

This clone showed up just once. The J gene is TRBJ1-2, the V gene TRBV6-1; D gene uncertain. The CDR3 runs to 13 residues. Trimming removed 1 base from V and 3 bases from J, with 6 bases in between. In germline, CDR1 is MNHNS, CDR2 SASEGT. The CDR3 region is CASSEGSDYGYTF. CDR3 nucleotide sequence: TGTGCCAGCAGTGAAGGGTCAGACTATGGCTACACCTTC.

V usage is TRBV7-9 and J usage is TRBJ1-1, with D maybe TRBD1 (5 bases). There are 13 residues in the CDR3. The V gene's germline CDR1 is SEHNR and CDR2 FQNEAQ (reference sequence). The ends were cut back, 11 bases at V and 3 bases at J, with 16 bases in the middle. The CDR3 reads CAYKGREDTEAFF. The CDR3 region has the DNA TGTGCCTATAAGGGGCGGGAGGACACTGAAGCTTTCTTT.

The chain joins TRBV7-2 to TRBJ2-2; unclear D gene. The CDR3 totals 15 residues. Germline CDR1 SGHTA, CDR2 FQGNSA. Trimming left V 5 bases short and J 7 bases short, with 17 bases between. This CDR3 reads CASSLRWYFIGELFF. CDR3 sequence (DNA): TGTGCCAGCAGCCTCCGTTGGTATTTCATCGGGGAGCTGTTTTTT.

This clone has just one count. This chain joins TRBV6-2 or TRBV6-3 and TRBJ2-1, with TRBD2 matching 14 bases. The CDR3 is 18 amino acids. After removal of 0 bases from V and 4 bases from J, the junction contained 5 bases not matched to a gene. Germline assignment: CDR1 MNHEY and CDR2 SVGEGT. The CDR3 DNA is TGTGCCAGCAGTTACTCGACTAGCGGGAGGGCACGGTACAATGAGCAGTTCTTC. This sequence encodes CASSYSTSGRARYNEQFF.

The chain combines TRBV5-1 with TRBJ2-1, with D possibly being TRBD2 (5 bases). The length of the CDR3 is 16 residues. V lost 2 bases to trimming and J lost 4 bases, with 16 bases between them. Germline CDR1 is SGHRS and CDR2 is YFSETQ. The CDR3 sequence is CASSLTGEQKYNEQFF. CDR3 DNA sequence: TGCGCCAGCAGCTTAACTGGGGAGCAGAAGTACAATGAGCAGTTCTTC.

The rearrangement uses TRBV19 and TRBJ2-3; D gene unclear. The CDR3 is 15 amino acids. With 1 base removed from V and 3 bases from J, the gap between germline ends came to 11 bases. Germline V gene data show CDR1 as LNHDA and CDR2 as SQIVND (reference sequence). CDR3 DNA: TGTGCCAGTAGTATAGGGACGTACGGGACAGATACGCAGTATTTT. Translation gives CASSIGTYGTDTQYF.

The table lists this clone with a few counts. The CDR3 reads CASSLEGNYGYTF. In nucleotides, the CDR3 is TGTGCCAGCAGTTTAGAAGGGAACTATGGCTACACCTTC. V is TRBV12-3 or TRBV12-4 and J is TRBJ1-2; D is uncertain. Trimming removed 1 base at V and 2 bases at J, with 5 bases between. The CDR3 is 13 amino acids.

This clone was observed a handful of times. The chain is built from TRBV12-2 and TRBJ2-7; TRBD1, the table's D call, was not compared with the DNA. TRBV12-2 is a pseudogene segment. CDR3 size: 16 residues. CDR3 residues: CASRLGALPRGYEQYF. For the CDR3, the DNA is TGTGCAAGTCGCTTAGGAGCACTACCAAGGGGCTACGAGCAGTACTTC.

This clone appeared a single time. The chain is built from TRBV27 and TRBJ2-7; 8 nucleotides align to TRBD2. CDR1 MNHEY and CDR2 SMNVEV come from the germline V gene (reference sequence). Trimming cost V 2 bases and J 5 bases; bases outside gene matches: 5. This CDR3 region has 14 residues. CDR3 amino acids: CASSLGGGTHEQYF. Written as DNA, the CDR3 is TGTGCCAGCAGTTTAGGCGGGGGGACTCACGAGCAGTACTTC.

J is TRBJ2-1 and V is TRBV30; tentative D call: TRBD1 (5 bases). Trimming left V 2 bases short and J 6 bases short, with 8 bases between. There are 12 residues in the CDR3. Looked up from germline, CDR1 is GTSNPN and CDR2 is SVGIG (reference sequence). The CDR3 protein is CAWSRQGNEQFF. CDR3 coding DNA: TGTGCCTGGAGTCGGCAGGGCAATGAGCAGTTCTTC.

The rearrangement uses TRBV19 and TRBJ1-2; D is possibly TRBD1 (5 bases). The germline CDR1 and CDR2 sequences are LNHDA and SQIVND (reference sequence). Trimming took off 7 bases at V and 5 bases at J, with 14 bases between the two ends. There are 13 residues in the CDR3. This CDR3 is CASTARGGYGYTF. In nucleotides, the CDR3 is TGTGCCAGTACCGCCCGGGGGGGGTATGGCTACACCTTC.

This clone appeared a few times. This chain connects TRBV11-3 to TRBJ2-2, with D perhaps TRBD1 (5 bases). The CDR3 sequence is 16 residues long. The germline V and J ends were trimmed by 8 bases and 2 bases, with 18 bases remaining between them. CDR1 is SGHNT, CDR2 YENEEA, per germline. CDR3 coding DNA: TGTGCCAGCCGAAGGGGTGGCCTATTAAACACCGGGGAGCTGTTTTTT. Translating gives CASRRGGLLNTGELFF. Combining the CDR3 with reference TRBV11-3 and TRBJ2-2 gives the whole variable domain EAGVVQSPRYKIIEKKQPVAFWCNPISGHNTLYWYLQNLGQGPELLIRYENEEAVDDSQLPKDRFSAERLKGVDSTLKIQPAELGDSAVYLCASRRGGLLNTGELFFGEGSRLTVL.

The genes are TRBV6-6 and TRBJ1-2, with D unclear. Germline CDR1 MNHNY, CDR2 SVGAGI (reference sequence). This CDR3 comprises 13 residues. Trimming took off 6 bases at V and 1 base at J, with 9 bases between the two ends. This CDR3 is CASSQPSNYGYTF. DNA of the CDR3: TGTGCCAGCAGCCAACCCAGTAACTATGGCTACACCTTC.

This chain joins TRBV24-1 and TRBJ2-1; D might be TRBD2 (6 bases). V lost 7 bases to trimming and J lost 10 bases, with 22 bases between them. CDR1 is KGHDR, CDR2 SFDVKD, per germline. The CDR3 is made up of 15 amino acids. The CDR3 DNA sequence: TGTGCCACCAGAAGTGAGCCAGGGACTCATCCCGAGCAGTTCTTC. Residues: CATRSEPGTHPEQFF.

The rearrangement links TRBV9 to TRBJ2-2; 9 positions match TRBD2. The CDR3 has 15 amino acids. V shed 2 bases, J shed 2 bases, and the junction held 1 base outside the gene matches. The V gene's germline CDR1 is SGDLS and CDR2 YYNGEE. CDR3 sequence: CASSVGLANTGELFF. CDR3 DNA sequence: TGTGCCAGCAGCGTGGGACTAGCAAACACCGGGGAGCTGTTTTTT.

The chain links TRBV9 to TRBJ2-5; 8 nucleotides line up with TRBD1. There are 15 residues in the CDR3. The trim removed 5 bases at V and 5 bases at J, leaving 11 bases unmatched. Germline values: CDR1 SGDLS, CDR2 YYNGEE. For the CDR3, the DNA is TGTGCCAGCAGGCGTGGACAGGGAGGTGGGGAGACCCAGTACTTC. This gives the protein CASRRGQGGGETQYF.

The chain recombines TRBV11-2 with TRBJ1-2; D not certain. The CDR3 length is 13 residues. Germline V gives CDR1 SGHAT, CDR2 FQNNGV. Trimming shortened V by 3 bases and J by 4 bases, and 9 bases separated the two germline ends. The CDR3 DNA is TGTGCCAGCAGCTTCGTCAGGAGCTATGGCTACACCTTC. The encoded protein is CASSFVRSYGYTF.

The V gene is TRBV4-1, the J gene TRBJ2-1; no firm D call. CDR1 and CDR2 from the germline V gene are MGHRA and YSYEKL. The CDR3 covers 14 residues. With 1 base removed from V and 5 bases from J, the gap between germline ends came to 9 bases. CDR3 nucleotide sequence: TGCGCCAGCAGCCAAGCTTGGGCGGACAATGAGCAGTTCTTC. This codes for CASSQAWADNEQFF.

The CDR3 here is CASSPTGTRRTYEQYF. In DNA form, the CDR3 reads TGTGCCAGCTCCCCAACCGGGACTAGAAGGACCTACGAGCAGTACTTC. The J gene is TRBJ2-7, the V gene TRBV18, with 8 bases matching TRBD2. The CDR3 consists of 16 residues. J gave up 2 bases and V 6 bases, and 12 bases lay outside the gene matches. Looked up from germline, CDR1 is KGHSH and CDR2 is LQKENI.

This chain connects TRBV30 to TRBJ1-1; D is unclear. Germline CDR1 and CDR2: GTSNPN and SVGIG (reference sequence). V was clipped by 5 bases and J by 6 bases, with 19 bases between them. The CDR3 consists of 14 residues. Here the CDR3 DNA reads TGTGCCTGGGCCCCGAGGCGTGCGCGACCTGAAGCTTTCTTT. This sequence encodes CAWAPRRARPEAFF.

The CDR3 nucleotides read TGTGCCAGCAGCCGGGGGAGGGATACGCAGTATTTT. Protein: CASSRGRDTQYF. The J gene is TRBJ2-3, the V gene TRBV7-9; possible D gene TRBD2, 6 bases. Germline values: CDR1 SEHNR, CDR2 FQNEAQ (reference sequence). The CDR3 consists of 12 residues. Trimming removed 5 bases from V and 6 bases from J, with 9 bases in between.

V usage is TRBV2 and J usage is TRBJ1-2; the match to TRBD1 covers 7 bases. V was pared by 5 bases and J by 2 bases, with 2 bases of the junction left unmatched. Germline V gene data show CDR1 as SNHLY and CDR2 as FYNNEI. This CDR3 is built from 13 residues. This chain's CDR3 is CASSTDRNYGYTF. DNA of the CDR3: TGTGCCAGCAGTACGGACAGGAACTATGGCTACACCTTC. Combining the CDR3 with reference TRBV2 and TRBJ1-2 gives the whole variable domain EPEVTQTPSHQVTQMGQEVILRCVPISNHLYFYWYRQILGQKVEFLVSFYNNEISEKSEIFDDQFSVERPDGSNFTLKIRSTKLEDSAMYFCASSTDRNYGYTFGSGTRLTVV.

In this sample, this clone turned up once. This rearrangement joins TRBV21-1 to TRBJ2-7. TRBV21-1 is designated a pseudogene. The CDR3 runs 15 residues. The DNA for the CDR3 is TGTGCCAGCAGCAAGGTGCGGGACACCTCCTACGAGCAGTACTTC. Amino acid sequence: CASSKVRDTSYEQYF.

This chain connects TRBV7-9 to TRBJ2-7; possibly TRBD1 for D (6 bases). The CDR3 length is 13 residues. Trimming pared 2 bases from V and 6 bases from J, leaving 11 bases between. Germline CDR1 and CDR2: SEHNR and FQNEAQ (reference sequence). The CDR3 protein is CASSLRQDGEQYF. In nucleotides, the CDR3 is TGTGCCAGCAGCTTAAGACAGGATGGCGAGCAGTACTTC.